These 4 T cell receptor beta chains came from one sample sequenced in a study of CD8 T cells in ankylosing spondylitis. One entry per CDR3 protein, called by TCRdb with MiXCR from the 5' RACE reads. The sample lists nearly 250,000 distinct CDR3 sequences, under 35% occurring once. The sequencing sample was made of blood, either unsorted or a sorted T cell fraction (not recorded which). The receptors stem from a male donor with ankylosing spondylitis or in good health (not recorded which).

V is TRBV7-3 and J is TRBJ2-1; no clear D. Germline V gives CDR1 SGHTA, CDR2 FQGTGA. Trimming cost V 5 bases and J 0 bases, with 11 bases left between them. The CDR3 runs to 15 residues. The CDR3 DNA reads as TGTGCCAGCAGCCCCCGACACCTCTCCTACAATGAGCAGTTCTTC. Amino acid sequence: CASSPRHLSYNEQFF. Combining the CDR3 with reference TRBV7-3 and TRBJ2-1 gives the whole variable domain GAGVSQTPSNKVTEKGKYVELRCDPISGHTALYWYRQSLGQGPEFLIYFQGTGAADDSGLPNDRFFAVRPEGSVSTLKIQRTERGDSAVYLCASSPRHLSYNEQFFGPGTRLTVL.

This clonotype was seen only a few times. The genes are TRBV29-1 and TRBJ2-1; 9 nucleotides match TRBD1. The CDR3 contains 13 residues. V lost 8 bases to trimming and J lost 4 bases; unmatched junction nucleotides: 6. The germline V gene encodes CDR1 SQVTM and CDR2 ANQGSEA. The CDR3 coding sequence is TGCAGCACCCGGGACAGGGAATACAATGAGCAGTTCTTC. Translating it yields CSTRDREYNEQFF.

This chain joins TRBV29-1 and TRBJ2-5, with no clear D. Trimming removed 6 bases at V and 1 base at J, with 9 bases between. The germline V gene encodes CDR1 SQVTM and CDR2 ANQGSEA. The CDR3 sequence is 12 residues long. Written as DNA, the CDR3 is TGCAGCGTCGCCCAGTCCCAAGAGACCCAGTACTTC. Residues: CSVAQSQETQYF. The full variable domain, rest sourced from reference TRBV29-1 and TRBJ2-5, is SAVISQKPSRDICQRGTSLTIQCQVDSQVTMMFWYRQQPGQSLTLIATANQGSEATYESGFVIDKFPISRPNLTFSTLTVSNMSPEDSSIYLCSVAQSQETQYFGPGTRLLVL.

CDR3 in amino acids: CASSFIAGGLRDTQYF. For the CDR3, the DNA is TGTGCCAGCAGCTTCATAGCGGGGGGCTTAAGGGATACGCAGTATTTT. The V gene is TRBV7-2, the J gene TRBJ2-3, with 10 bases identical to TRBD2. The CDR3 covers 16 residues. The V gene end was trimmed by 3 bases and the J gene end by 6 bases; junction bases not matched to a gene: 9. Germline CDR1 SGHTA, CDR2 FQGNSA.